The 15 T cell receptor beta chains in this list originate from one sample, sequenced in a study of T cell repertoires in cytomegalovirus infection. No antigen is known for these receptors. TCRdb re-called the reads with MiXCR, one entry per CDR3 protein. The profile shows about 740,000 distinct CDR3 sequences, roughly 33% of them singletons. Sequenced here: cultured PBMCs, sampled from culture after CMV antigen stimulation. The receptors here all came from a human donor in good health (CMV status not recorded). Some clones in this sample may be carry-over from other donors' samples.

This clonotype was detected ten times or more. CDR3 in DNA: TGTGCCAGCAGCTTAGCCCAGGGTACCTATGGCTACACCTTC. Amino acid sequence: CASSLAQGTYGYTF. This sequence joins TRBV7-2 and TRBJ1-2; TRBD1 is a possible D gene (5 bases). With 0 bases removed from V and 4 bases from J, the gap between germline ends came to 9 bases. CDR3 length equals 14 residues. Germline loops: CDR1 SGHTA, CDR2 FQGNSA.

This clonotype was counted between two and nine times. The V call is TRBV7-2, the J call TRBJ1-3; D unresolved. CDR3 size: 16 residues. The V end was cut by 5 bases, the J end by 0 bases, with 14 bases between. Germline CDR1 SGHTA, CDR2 FQGNSA. CDR3 DNA sequence: TGTGCCAGCAGCCGGTCGAGTAGCTTCTCTGGAAACACCATATATTTT. As protein: CASSRSSSFSGNTIYF.

The V and J genes are TRBV12-3 or TRBV12-4 and TRBJ2-5; 7 bases are a match to TRBD2. The CDR3 runs to 14 residues. J gave up 4 bases and V 4 bases, and 6 bases lay outside the gene matches. CDR3 residues: CASSWEGVGETQYF. The CDR3 nucleotides read TGTGCCAGCAGTTGGGAGGGCGTTGGAGAGACCCAGTACTTC.

This clonotype was picked up many times. This chain links TRBV7-2 with TRBJ1-5; TRBD1 might be the D (6 bases). V lost 1 base, J lost 0 bases, and 13 bases lay in between. The CDR3 is 17 amino acids. CDR1 and CDR2 from the germline V gene are SGHTA and FQGNSA. The CDR3 loop is CASSLVDSFYSNQPQHF. CDR3 DNA sequence: TGTGCCAGCAGCTTAGTGGACAGCTTCTATAGCAATCAGCCCCAGCATTTT.

The rearrangement links TRBV10-3 to TRBJ2-1; 10 bases are shared with TRBD1. The CDR3 sequence is 15 residues long. Germline trimming cut 6 bases from V and 8 bases from J; bases unmatched to any gene: 10. Germline V gene lookup returns CDR1 ENHRY and CDR2 SYGVKD. For the CDR3, the DNA is TGTGCCATCAGATCCGGGACAGGGGCCTTTGATGAGCAGTTCTTC. This gives the protein CAIRSGTGAFDEQFF.

Remarks on this clonotype: One end of the junction does not line up with germline, which may come from a read error. The V and J genes are TRBV7-2 and TRBJ2-1; D is ambiguous. The CDR3 extends over 16 amino acids. The germline CDR1 and CDR2 sequences are SGHTA and FQGNSA. CDR3 nucleotides: TGTGCCAGCAGTCCCGTTCAGCAGTACAGCACCAATGGGCAGTTCTTC. This encodes CASSPVQQYSTNGQFF.

The CDR3 nucleotides are TGTGCCAGCAGGAAGGGAGATCAAGAGACCCAGTACTTC. The encoded protein is CASRKGDQETQYF. The chain links TRBV7-6 to TRBJ2-5; the D gene is possibly TRBD2 (5 bases). Trimming took 6 bases from V and 2 from J, leaving 10 bases between them. CDR1 SGHVS and CDR2 FNYEAQ come from the germline V gene. CDR3 length: 13 residues.

This clonotype has a single count. This chain uses TRBV28 with TRBJ1-2; D unclear. V was trimmed by 2 bases and J by 3 bases, leaving 7 bases between them. Germline values: CDR1 MDHEN, CDR2 SYDVKM. This CDR3 has 13 amino acids. CDR3 loop: CASSLVDHYGYTF. CDR3 in DNA: TGTGCCAGCAGTTTAGTAGACCACTATGGCTACACCTTC.

The chain links TRBV19 to TRBJ1-5; TRBD1 is a possible D gene (5 bases). V shed 1 base and J shed 4 bases, with 20 bases lying between them. The CDR3 consists of 18 residues. CDR1 and CDR2 (germline): LNHDA, SQIVND (reference sequence). This CDR3 is CASSIVFVQVIGNQPQHF. In nucleotides, the CDR3 is TGTGCCAGTAGTATAGTCTTCGTACAGGTAATTGGGAATCAGCCCCAGCATTTT.

This sequence joins TRBV20-1 and TRBJ2-7, with D perhaps assigned TRBD1 or TRBD2 (6 bases each). Trimming left V 2 bases short and J 4 bases short, with 12 bases between. Germline CDR1 DFQATT, CDR2 SNEGSKA (reference sequence). The CDR3 is made up of 13 amino acids. This chain's CDR3 is CSARSGAGYEQYF. The CDR3 DNA sequence: TGCAGTGCTAGATCAGGGGCGGGGTACGAGCAGTACTTC.

V usage is TRBV20-1 and J usage is TRBJ2-1; 8 nucleotides line up with TRBD2. The CDR3 runs 15 residues. J lost 7 bases, V lost 3 bases, and 11 bases had no gene match. Germline V CDR1 and CDR2: DFQATT, SNEGSKA (reference sequence). CDR3 amino acids: CSARVWREVGNEQFF. The CDR3, as DNA: TGCAGTGCTAGGGTCTGGCGGGAGGTAGGGAATGAGCAGTTCTTC.

This clonotype was seen a few times. Germline and junction disagree at one end, which may indicate a read error. The chain couples TRBV6-1 to TRBJ2-7, with D perhaps TRBD1 or TRBD2 (5 bases each). Germline V CDR1 and CDR2: MNHNS, SASEGT. CDR3 length: 15 amino acids. In DNA, the CDR3 is TGTGCCAGCAGTGAAACGGGGCAGGGCTCCGACGAGCAGTACTTC. Its translation is CASSETGQGSDEQYF.

J is TRBJ2-3 and V is TRBV7-2; D gene unclear. The CDR3 contains 15 residues. Germline V gene data show CDR1 as SGHTA and CDR2 as FQGNSA. Trimming removed 5 bases from V and 0 bases from J, with 12 bases in between. For the CDR3, the DNA is TGTGCCAGCAGCATCCAAGTACTTAGCACAGATACGCAGTATTTT. It specifies CASSIQVLSTDTQYF. The full variable domain, its missing parts supplied by reference TRBV7-2 and TRBJ2-3, is GAGVSQSPSNKVTEKGKDVELRCDPISGHTALYWYRQSLGQGLEFLIYFQGNSAPDKSGLPSDRFSAERTGGSVSTLTIQRTQQEDSAVYLCASSIQVLSTDTQYFGPGTRLTVL.

This chain uses TRBV20-1 with TRBJ2-7; D is perhaps TRBD1 (7 bases). V dropped 0 bases and J dropped 2 bases, with 14 bases sitting between them. This CDR3 region has 15 residues. Germline V gene data show CDR1 as DFQATT and CDR2 as SNEGSKA (reference sequence). The CDR3 nucleotides read TGCAGTGCTAGAGATGGAGGGGACAGTACCTACGAGCAGTACTTC. Translating gives CSARDGGDSTYEQYF.

This clonotype was found a few times. The chain is built from TRBV10-3 and TRBJ1-6, with D perhaps TRBD1 (5 bases). The V end lost 6 bases, the J end lost 8 bases, and 14 bases lay between the germline ends. The CDR3 covers 14 residues. CDR1 is ENHRY, CDR2 SYGVKD, per germline. The CDR3 region has the DNA TGTGCCATCAGACCGGGACTTCCAGATTCACCCCTCCACTTT. Translation gives CAIRPGLPDSPLHF.